A single sample gave rise to the 11 T cell receptor beta chains below, sequenced in a study of OX40 agonist ivuxolimab in advanced cancers. The data were produced by immunoSEQ multiplex PCR, yet TCRdb's version contains in-frame clones alone and is incomplete. The sample yields tens of thousands of clones, 65% to 90% seen once. The material sequenced was CD4+ or CD8+ T cells sorted from blood, taken in a trial of the OX40 agonist ivuxolimab. The origin of the receptors is an adult with an advanced solid tumor such as melanoma, head and neck, liver or kidney cancer.

The sample holds one count of this clone. The chain recombines TRBV7-6 with TRBJ2-5; D might be TRBD1 (5 bases). The V gene's germline CDR1 is SGHVS and CDR2 FNYEAQ. CDR3 size: 14 residues. The V and J ends lost 0 bases and 2 bases respectively, with 7 bases between them. DNA of the CDR3: TGTGCCAGCAGCTTAGCGGACAATCAAGAGACCCAGTACTTC. Protein sequence: CASSLADNQETQYF.

The V and J genes are TRBV28 and TRBJ1-5; weak D call: TRBD1 (6 bases). Per germline, CDR1 MDHEN and CDR2 SYDVKM. V lost 6 bases and J 3 bases, leaving 15 bases between the germline ends. CDR3 length: 15 residues. The CDR3 nucleotides are TGTGCCAGCAGCCCTATGGACAGAAACAATCAGCCCCAGCATTTT. This codes for CASSPMDRNNQPQHF.

This clone was seen more than once but under ten times. The gene calls are TRBV19 and TRBJ2-2; D tentatively fits TRBD1 or TRBD2 (5 bases each). V was clipped by 7 bases and J by 5 bases, with 17 bases between them. The CDR3 is 15 amino acids. CDR1 LNHDA and CDR2 SQIVND come from the germline V gene (reference sequence). In DNA, the CDR3 is TGTGCCAGTAAGGGAAGGGGAGACGGTACCGGGGAGCTGTTTTTT. This translates into CASKGRGDGTGELFF.

This clone has just a few counts. The chain uses TRBV28 and TRBJ2-1; 7 positions agree with TRBD1. This CDR3 is 15 amino acids long. Germline V gene lookup returns CDR1 MDHEN and CDR2 SYDVKM. J lost 0 bases, V lost 5 bases, and 4 bases had no gene match. The DNA of the CDR3 is TGTGCCAGCAGTACAGGGGTGAGCTCCTACAATGAGCAGTTCTTC. Encoded protein: CASSTGVSSYNEQFF.

In its sample, this clone was seen once. The chain has TRBV6-5 and TRBJ2-1, with D tentatively TRBD1 (5 bases). The germline V and J ends were trimmed by 5 bases and 5 bases, with 10 bases remaining between them. This CDR3 has 13 residues. Germline loops: CDR1 MNHEY, CDR2 SVGAGI. CDR3 loop: CASSLLGDNEQFF. CDR3 nucleotide sequence: TGTGCCAGCAGTCTCCTAGGGGACAATGAGCAGTTCTTC.

This clone was picked up one time. The chain uses TRBV9 and TRBJ2-3; 7 bases are a match to TRBD1. V shed 0 bases, J shed 5 bases, and the junction held 6 bases outside the gene matches. This CDR3 has 15 amino acids. Germline CDR1 is SGDLS and CDR2 is YYNGEE. In nucleotides, the CDR3 is TGTGCCAGCAGCGTAGCCAGACAGGGCTTAGATACGCAGTATTTT. Its translation is CASSVARQGLDTQYF.

J is TRBJ2-3 and V is TRBV15, with a possible D match to TRBD2 (6 bases). The ends were cut back, 5 bases at V and 5 bases at J, with 20 bases in the middle. CDR1 is LNHNV, CDR2 YYDKDF, per germline (reference sequence). The CDR3 spans 16 residues. In DNA, the CDR3 is TGTGCCACCAGCTACCCGAGCAGCGGGTTCGTAGATACGCAGTATTTT. Translated: CATSYPSSGFVDTQYF.

This chain joins TRBV13 and TRBJ1-1; no firm D call. The CDR3 covers 13 residues. Looked up from germline, CDR1 is PRHDT and CDR2 is FYEKMQ (reference sequence). Trimming stripped 5 bases from V and 5 bases from J, with 12 bases between. The CDR3 sequence: CASSPPGWTEAFF. The CDR3 region has the DNA TGTGCCAGCAGCCCCCCAGGTTGGACTGAAGCTTTCTTT.

The chain couples TRBV7-9 to TRBJ1-1, with D possibly matching TRBD1 (5 bases). CDR3 length: 13 residues. CDR1 and CDR2 (germline): SEHNR, FQNEAQ (reference sequence). V was shortened by 6 bases and J by 0 bases, with 8 bases between the two germline ends. Here the CDR3 reads CASRGVMNTEAFF. The CDR3 DNA is TGTGCCAGCAGAGGGGTTATGAACACTGAAGCTTTCTTT.

This chain uses TRBV27 with TRBJ2-1, with 13 bases matching TRBD2. Germline trimming cut 6 bases from V and 6 bases from J; bases unmatched to any gene: 8. Germline V gene sequence: CDR1 MNHEY, CDR2 SMNVEV (reference sequence). The CDR3 sequence is 16 residues long. The CDR3 protein is CASSPTGTSGTNEQFF. CDR3 DNA: TGTGCCAGCAGCCCCACCGGGACTAGCGGGACCAATGAGCAGTTCTTC.

This chain connects TRBV6-6 to TRBJ1-5; D is perhaps TRBD1 (6 bases). The ends were cut back, 7 bases at V and 6 bases at J, with 13 bases in the middle. This CDR3 region has 13 residues. CDR1 and CDR2 (germline): MNHNY, SVGAGI (reference sequence). For the CDR3, the DNA is TGTGCCAGCACCTCTTGGGGGGCTCAGCCCCAGCATTTT. Amino acids: CASTSWGAQPQHF.